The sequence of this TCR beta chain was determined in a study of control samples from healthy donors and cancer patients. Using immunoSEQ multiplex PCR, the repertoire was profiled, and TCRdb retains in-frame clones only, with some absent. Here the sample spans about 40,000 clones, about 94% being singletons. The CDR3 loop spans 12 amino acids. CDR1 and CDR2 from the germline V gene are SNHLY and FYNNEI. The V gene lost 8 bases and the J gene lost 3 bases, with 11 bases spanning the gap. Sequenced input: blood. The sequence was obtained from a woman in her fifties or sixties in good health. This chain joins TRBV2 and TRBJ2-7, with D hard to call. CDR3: CASFQDGYEQYF. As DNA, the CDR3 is TGTGCCAGCTTCCAGGACGGCTACGAGCAGTACTTC.